The 25 T cell receptor beta chains listed next were all sequenced from one sample in a study of blood T cell repertoires in COVID-19. Generated by immunoSEQ multiplex PCR, the TCRdb table keeps only in-frame clones and is missing some. Here the sample spans about 170,000 clones, around 90% being singletons. Sequencing was done on a sample of peripheral blood. The receptors originated from a woman at least 80 years old with COVID-19, enrolled during active disease.

The genes are TRBV21-1 and TRBJ2-5; TRBD2, the table's D call, lacks a check against the DNA. TRBV21-1 represents a pseudogene. The CDR3 is 16 amino acids. CDR3 sequence: CASSKGPRGNQETQYF. The CDR3 nucleotides are TGTGCCAGCAGCAAAGGGCCGCGGGGGAACCAAGAGACCCAGTACTTC.

The chain carries TRBV7-2 and TRBJ2-3; 9 positions agree with TRBD2. Germline CDR1 SGHTA, CDR2 FQGNSA. V shed 6 bases, J shed 6 bases, and the junction held 13 bases outside the gene matches. CDR3 length: 16 amino acids. CDR3 sequence reads: CASSFRAGGHSDTQYF. The CDR3 nucleotides are TGTGCCAGCAGTTTCCGAGCGGGAGGCCACTCGGATACGCAGTATTTT.

The J gene is TRBJ2-3, the V gene TRBV9; 12 nucleotides line up with TRBD2. This CDR3 has 17 amino acids. Germline V gene sequence: CDR1 SGDLS, CDR2 YYNGEE. Trimming removed 4 bases from V and 3 bases from J; junction bases left unmatched: 9. The CDR3 DNA sequence: TGTGCCAGCAGCACTCGGACTAGCGGGAAGGGTACAGATACGCAGTATTTT. Protein: CASSTRTSGKGTDTQYF. The whole variable domain, filled in from reference TRBV9 and TRBJ2-3, reads DSGVTQTPKHLITATGQRVTLRCSPRSGDLSVYWYQQSLDQGLQFLIQYYNGEERAKGNILERFSAQQFPDLHSELNLSSLELGDSALYFCASSTRTSGKGTDTQYFGPGTRLTVL.

This clone showed up just once. This chain uses TRBV5-7 with TRBJ1-5, with 8 nucleotides matching TRBD1. TRBV5-7 is recorded as an ORF, its role being uncertain. The J segment lost 3 bases and the V segment lost 2 bases, leaving 13 bases of the junction unmatched. The CDR3 loop spans 18 amino acids. The CDR3 DNA reads as TGTGCCAGCAGCTTTCGACCGCGCGGACAGGGCTCCAATCAGCCCCAGCATTTT. It translates to CASSFRPRGQGSNQPQHF.

This sequence joins TRBV7-9 and TRBJ1-4; D might be TRBD1 (6 bases). Between the trimmed V and J ends, which lost 0 bases and 5 bases, there was a span of 7 bases. There are 14 residues in the CDR3. Germline assignment: CDR1 SEHNR and CDR2 FQNEAQ (reference sequence). The CDR3 bases are TGTGCCAGCAGCTTAGCCGGGACAAATGAAAAACTGTTTTTT. It is translated as CASSLAGTNEKLFF. The variable domain in full, completed from reference TRBV7-9 and TRBJ1-4, reads DTGVSQNPRHKITKRGQNVTFRCDPISEHNRLYWYRQTLGQGPEFLTYFQNEAQLEKSRLLSDRFSAERPKGSFSTLEIQRTEQGDSAMYLCASSLAGTNEKLFFGSGTQLSVL.

The chain uses TRBV3-1 (or the pseudogene TRBV3-2) and TRBJ2-3, with 10 positions matching TRBD2. J gave up 1 base and V 4 bases, and 11 bases lay outside the gene matches. The CDR3 length is 18 residues. Germline V gene sequence: CDR1 LGHDT, CDR2 YNNKEL (reference sequence). CDR3 protein: CASSRSGGSGRGTDTQYF. Written as DNA, the CDR3 is TGTGCCAGCAGCCGCTCAGGCGGGAGCGGGAGGGGCACAGATACGCAGTATTTT.

V and J are TRBV6-5 and TRBJ1-2; the D gene is possibly TRBD1 (6 bases). The CDR3 extends over 14 amino acids. Trimming removed 6 bases at V and 6 bases at J, with 17 bases between. Germline CDR1 reads MNHEY; CDR2 reads SVGAGI. The chain's CDR3 is CASRPGGRWDGYTF. DNA of the CDR3: TGTGCCAGCAGGCCCGGGGGGCGCTGGGATGGCTACACCTTC.

The V call is TRBV24-1, the J call TRBJ2-1, with 8 bases lining up with TRBD1. Germline V gene lookup returns CDR1 KGHDR and CDR2 SFDVKD. This CDR3 region has 16 residues. V trimming: 4 bases; J trimming: 3 bases; junction bases outside the gene matches: 7. The CDR3 DNA reads TGTGCCACCAGTGACCCGGACAGGGTAGGCTACAATGAGCAGTTCTTC. Protein: CATSDPDRVGYNEQFF.

This chain links TRBV7-9 with TRBJ1-1; 9 nucleotides agree with TRBD1. This CDR3 is 16 amino acids long. V shed 5 bases, J shed 6 bases, and the junction held 13 bases outside the gene matches. CDR1 is SEHNR and CDR2 is FQNEAQ in the germline V gene (reference sequence). The CDR3 loop reads CASSDADRGVSAEAFF. CDR3 coding DNA: TGTGCCAGCAGCGATGCGGACAGGGGTGTATCGGCTGAAGCTTTCTTT.

The V and J genes are TRBV10-3 and TRBJ2-1; TRBD2 is a possible D gene (6 bases). Germline V gene lookup returns CDR1 ENHRY and CDR2 SYGVKD. This CDR3 is built from 13 residues. Trimming removed 11 bases from V and 6 bases from J, with 17 bases in between. Here the CDR3 reads CALGREPGNEQFF. The CDR3 DNA sequence: TGTGCCCTCGGCCGGGAGCCTGGCAATGAGCAGTTCTTC.

The rearrangement links TRBV18 to TRBJ2-7; 10 bases line up with TRBD1. Germline assignment: CDR1 KGHSH and CDR2 LQKENI. The CDR3 is made up of 15 amino acids. The trim removed 6 bases at V and 6 bases at J, leaving 11 bases unmatched. In DNA form, the CDR3 reads TGTGCCAGCTCCTCGGACAGGGGGGAAACGATCGAGCAGTACTTC. Amino acid sequence: CASSSDRGETIEQYF.

This chain links TRBV9 with TRBJ2-1; TRBD1 might be the D (5 bases). The V and J ends lost 0 bases and 3 bases respectively, with 10 bases between them. CDR3 length: 15 residues. Germline CDR1 SGDLS, CDR2 YYNGEE. The CDR3 loop is CASSVGQGNYNEQFF. The CDR3, as DNA: TGTGCCAGCAGCGTAGGTCAGGGTAACTACAATGAGCAGTTCTTC. Together with reference TRBV9 and TRBJ2-1, the CDR3 gives the full variable domain: DSGVTQTPKHLITATGQRVTLRCSPRSGDLSVYWYQQSLDQGLQFLIQYYNGEERAKGNILERFSAQQFPDLHSELNLSSLELGDSALYFCASSVGQGNYNEQFFGPGTRLTVL.

This sequence joins TRBV7-2 and TRBJ1-2, with 9 bases identical to TRBD1. Germline CDR1 and CDR2: SGHTA and FQGNSA. The CDR3 runs 12 residues. V dropped 5 bases and J dropped 8; count of bases not matched to a gene: 3. The CDR3 is CASSETGGGYTF. As DNA, the CDR3 is TGTGCCAGCAGCGAGACAGGGGGAGGCTACACCTTC.

The chain's CDR3 is CASRSDRAGNTIYF. As DNA, the CDR3 is TGTGCCAGCAGATCGGACAGGGCCGGAAACACCATATATTTT. The chain uses TRBV28 and TRBJ1-3; 8 bases match TRBD1. The junction had 5 bases not matched to a gene; V was cut back by 6 bases and J by 4 bases. The CDR3 loop spans 14 amino acids. CDR1 is MDHEN, CDR2 SYDVKM, per germline.

This sequence joins TRBV19 and TRBJ1-5; 11 nucleotides line up with TRBD1. The V gene end was trimmed by 6 bases and the J gene end by 0 bases; junction bases not matched to a gene: 7. The CDR3 covers 17 residues. Germline-derived CDR1 and CDR2 are LNHDA and SQIVND (reference sequence). The chain's CDR3 is CASRLGQGALSNQPQHF. The CDR3 region has the DNA TGTGCCAGTAGGCTCGGACAGGGGGCCCTTAGCAATCAGCCCCAGCATTTT.

The rearrangement joins TRBV6-2 or TRBV6-3 to TRBJ1-1, with D maybe TRBD1 (6 bases). Trimming left V 5 bases short and J 6 bases short, with 10 bases between. Germline V gene lookup returns CDR1 MNHEY and CDR2 SVGEGT. This CDR3 region has 12 residues. The CDR3 bases are TGTGCCAGCAGTACAGGGTTGGCTGAAGCTTTCTTT. It encodes CASSTGLAEAFF.

The genes are TRBV27 and TRBJ1-1; perhaps TRBD1 as D (6 bases). The germline V gene encodes CDR1 MNHEY and CDR2 SMNVEV (reference sequence). The V and J ends lost 6 bases and 0 bases respectively, with 20 bases between them. CDR3 length equals 17 residues. The CDR3 spells CASSLWGGLGMNTEAFF. The CDR3 DNA is TGTGCCAGCAGCCTATGGGGGGGCCTGGGGATGAACACTGAAGCTTTCTTT.

This chain joins TRBV18 and TRBJ1-1; the D is unclear. Trimming left V 0 bases short and J 10 bases short, with 12 bases between. The CDR3 is 13 residues long. The germline gives CDR1 KGHSH, CDR2 LQKENI. The CDR3 bases are TGTGCCAGCTCACCACCGGGCCGGGAGGCAGCTTTCTTT. Its translation is CASSPPGREAAFF.

The rearrangement links TRBV4-3 to TRBJ1-2, with 8 nucleotides matching TRBD1. The germline V gene has CDR1 LGHNA and CDR2 YSLEER. V dropped 2 bases and J dropped 4; count of bases not matched to a gene: 6. The CDR3 covers 15 residues. CDR3 sequence reads: CASSQTGGSPYGYTF. DNA of the CDR3: TGCGCCAGCAGCCAAACAGGGGGGTCCCCCTATGGCTACACCTTC.

This clone was counted between two and nine times. The V gene is TRBV20-1, the J gene TRBJ1-6, with 8 bases identical to TRBD1. V shed 3 bases, J shed 9 bases, and the junction held 4 bases outside the gene matches. CDR1 and CDR2 from the germline V gene are DFQATT and SNEGSKA (reference sequence). The CDR3 has 13 amino acids. CDR3 coding DNA: TGCAGTGCTAGTTTAACAGGGGGTTCACCCCTCCACTTT. Residues: CSASLTGGSPLHF.

The chain combines TRBV19 with TRBJ1-1; D not certain. The CDR3 runs to 12 residues. V lost 7 bases and J 6 bases, leaving 12 bases between the germline ends. Germline V gene lookup returns CDR1 LNHDA and CDR2 SQIVND (reference sequence). CDR3 DNA sequence: TGTGCCAGTACCCGGGGATTCGCTGAAGCTTTCTTT. It translates to CASTRGFAEAFF.

V gene TRBV3-1 (or the pseudogene TRBV3-2) combines with J gene TRBJ1-1; 11 nucleotides line up with TRBD1. Trimming removed 4 bases from V and 6 bases from J; junction bases left unmatched: 4. CDR3 length: 14 residues. CDR1 and CDR2 (germline): LGHDT, YNNKEL (reference sequence). The CDR3 loop reads CASSRGQGAAEAFF. The DNA for the CDR3 is TGTGCCAGCAGCCGCGGACAGGGGGCCGCTGAAGCTTTCTTT.

The CDR3 DNA follows: TGTGCCAGCAGCCCCGCGGGTCCCGAAGTAGCGCAGTACTTC. It translates to CASSPAGPEVAQYF. The chain joins TRBV3-1 (or the pseudogene TRBV3-2) to TRBJ2-7, with D perhaps TRBD2 (5 bases). The V end lost 4 bases, the J end lost 9 bases, and 19 bases lay between the germline ends. Per germline, CDR1 LGHDT and CDR2 YNNKEL (reference sequence). The CDR3 is 14 amino acids.

This chain uses TRBV9 with TRBJ1-2; TRBD1 aligns across 9 bases. The CDR3 is made up of 18 amino acids. The V and J ends lost 0 bases and 6 bases, in that order; junction bases with no gene match: 15. In germline, CDR1 is SGDLS, CDR2 YYNGEE. CDR3 in amino acids: CASSVDPYSDRGKDGYTF. The CDR3 DNA reads TGTGCCAGCAGCGTAGACCCCTATTCGGACAGGGGAAAAGATGGCTACACCTTC. The full variable domain, rest sourced from reference TRBV9 and TRBJ1-2, is DSGVTQTPKHLITATGQRVTLRCSPRSGDLSVYWYQQSLDQGLQFLIQYYNGEERAKGNILERFSAQQFPDLHSELNLSSLELGDSALYFCASSVDPYSDRGKDGYTFGSGTRLTVV.

The rearrangement links TRBV3-1 (or the pseudogene TRBV3-2) to TRBJ2-6, with D maybe TRBD2 (5 bases). This CDR3 comprises 15 residues. V was shortened by 5 bases and J by 0 bases, with 8 bases between the two germline ends. The V gene's germline CDR1 is LGHDT and CDR2 YNNKEL (reference sequence). CDR3 residues: CASSIGGSGANVLTF. CDR3 in DNA: TGTGCCAGCAGCATCGGAGGCTCTGGGGCCAACGTCCTGACTTTC.